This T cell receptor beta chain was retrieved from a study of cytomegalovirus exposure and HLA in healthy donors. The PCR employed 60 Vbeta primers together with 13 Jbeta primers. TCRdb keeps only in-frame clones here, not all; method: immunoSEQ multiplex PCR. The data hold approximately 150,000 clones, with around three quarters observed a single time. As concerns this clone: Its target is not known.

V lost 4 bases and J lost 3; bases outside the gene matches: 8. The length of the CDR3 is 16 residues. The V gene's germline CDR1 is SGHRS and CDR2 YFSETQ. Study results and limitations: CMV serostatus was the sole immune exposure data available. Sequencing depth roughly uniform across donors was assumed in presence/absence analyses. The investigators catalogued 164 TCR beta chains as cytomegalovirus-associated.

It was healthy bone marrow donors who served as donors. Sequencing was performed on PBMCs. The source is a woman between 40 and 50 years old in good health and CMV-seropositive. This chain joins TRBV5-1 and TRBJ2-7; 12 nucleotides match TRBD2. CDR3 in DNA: TGCGCCAGCAGCCTAGGGACTAGCGGGCCGAACTACGAGCAGTACTTC. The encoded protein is CASSLGTSGPNYEQYF.